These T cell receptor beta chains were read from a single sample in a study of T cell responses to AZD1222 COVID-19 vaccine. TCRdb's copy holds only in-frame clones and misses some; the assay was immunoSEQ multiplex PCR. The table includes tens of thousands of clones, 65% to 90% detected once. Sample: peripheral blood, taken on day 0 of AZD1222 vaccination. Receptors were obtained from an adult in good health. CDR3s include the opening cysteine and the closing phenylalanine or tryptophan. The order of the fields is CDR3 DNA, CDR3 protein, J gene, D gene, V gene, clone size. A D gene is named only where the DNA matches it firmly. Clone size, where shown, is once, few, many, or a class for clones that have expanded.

CDR3nt: TGTGCCAGCAAGGGGCAAAGACTAGCGGGGGACCTCTACGAGCAGTACTTC; CDR3aa: CASKGQRLAGDLYEQYF; j_gene: TRBJ2-7; d_gene: TRBD2; v_gene: TRBV28; abundance: NA
CDR3nt: TGTGCCAGCAGGGGACAGAGGGACACTGAAGCTTTCTTT; CDR3aa: CASRGQRDTEAFF; j_gene: TRBJ1-1; d_gene: TRBD1; v_gene: TRBV3-1/TRBV3-2; abundance: NA
CDR3nt: TGTGCCAGCAGTCAAACGTGGTACGGGGCCAACGTCCTGACTTTC; CDR3aa: CASSQTWYGANVLTF; j_gene: TRBJ2-6; d_gene: NA; v_gene: TRBV27; abundance: NA
CDR3nt: TGTGCCAGCAGGCCGGGACCCTATAATTCACCCCTCCACTTT; CDR3aa: CASRPGPYNSPLHF; j_gene: TRBJ1-6; d_gene: NA; v_gene: TRBV27; abundance: once
CDR3nt: TGTGCCAGCAGCCTGACTAGCCAGGAGCAGTACTTC; CDR3aa: CASSLTSQEQYF; j_gene: TRBJ2-7; d_gene: TRBD2; v_gene: TRBV5-8; abundance: NA
CDR3nt: TGTGCCAGCGGGCACAACCACAATGAGCAGTTCTTC; CDR3aa: CASGHNHNEQFF; j_gene: TRBJ2-1; d_gene: NA; v_gene: TRBV6-6; abundance: NA
CDR3nt: TGTGCCAGCAGCTGGACGAGCACCGGGGAGCTGTTTTTT; CDR3aa: CASSWTSTGELFF; j_gene: TRBJ2-2; d_gene: NA; v_gene: TRBV6-5; abundance: NA
CDR3nt: TGTGCCAGTACCCGGAAAGGGGTCATGAACACTGAAGCTTTCTTT; CDR3aa: CASTRKGVMNTEAFF; j_gene: TRBJ1-1; d_gene: NA; v_gene: TRBV19; abundance: NA
CDR3nt: TGCGCCAGCAGCCAAGATCGGGGGACAGGGTGGGATGAGCAGTTCTTC; CDR3aa: CASSQDRGTGWDEQFF; j_gene: TRBJ2-1; d_gene: TRBD1; v_gene: TRBV4-1; abundance: NA
CDR3nt: TGCAGCTCGAGAGCGCCTTCAGGGGGAGGCACTGAAGCTTTCTTT; CDR3aa: CSSRAPSGGGTEAFF; j_gene: TRBJ1-1; d_gene: TRBD1; v_gene: TRBV29-1; abundance: NA
CDR3nt: TGTGCCAGCAGCCCTGGACAGGGGGGCAATGAGCAGTTCTTC; CDR3aa: CASSPGQGGNEQFF; j_gene: TRBJ2-1; d_gene: TRBD1; v_gene: TRBV5-4; abundance: once
CDR3nt: TGTGCCAGTAGTACCCAAGGGGCGGAGCAGTTCTTC; CDR3aa: CASSTQGAEQFF; j_gene: TRBJ2-1; d_gene: NA; v_gene: TRBV19; abundance: once
CDR3nt: TGTGCCAGCAGTGCGGGGGGCACGGGAAACACTGAAGCTTTCTTT; CDR3aa: CASSAGGTGNTEAFF; j_gene: TRBJ1-1; d_gene: NA; v_gene: TRBV2; abundance: NA
CDR3nt: TGTCTAGGGGGGGGCCCAGGAATGTCAGGCTACACCTTC; CDR3aa: CLGGGPGMSGYTF; j_gene: TRBJ1-2; d_gene: NA; v_gene: TRBV19; abundance: NA
CDR3nt: TGTGCTAGCAGCTCCGGAAGGGCAGAGACCCAGTACTTC; CDR3aa: CASSSGRAETQYF; j_gene: TRBJ2-5; d_gene: NA; v_gene: TRBV7-7; abundance: NA
CDR3nt: TGTGCCAGTACCAGGACTAGCGGGAGAGCGGACGAGCAGTTCTTC; CDR3aa: CASTRTSGRADEQFF; j_gene: TRBJ2-1; d_gene: TRBD2; v_gene: TRBV19; abundance: NA
CDR3nt: TGTGCCAGTAGTATAGAGCACAGGGTGGGCTACGAGCAGTACTTC; CDR3aa: CASSIEHRVGYEQYF; j_gene: TRBJ2-7; d_gene: NA; v_gene: TRBV19; abundance: few
CDR3nt: TGTGCCAGCAGCCCTTTTAGCAGCCAAAGGTATGGCTACACCTTC; CDR3aa: CASSPFSSQRYGYTF; j_gene: TRBJ1-2; d_gene: NA; v_gene: TRBV7-9; abundance: medium-sized
CDR3nt: TGTGCCAGTAGTCTCCGCACCCCCGGATCGGTTTTTCAGCCCCAGCATTTT; CDR3aa: CASSLRTPGSVFQPQHF; j_gene: TRBJ1-5; d_gene: NA; v_gene: TRBV19; abundance: NA
CDR3nt: TGTGCCAGCATTGACAGCCACTATGGCTACACCTTC; CDR3aa: CASIDSHYGYTF; j_gene: TRBJ1-2; d_gene: NA; v_gene: TRBV12-3/TRBV12-4; abundance: NA
CDR3nt: TGTGCCAGTAATCCGGGACAGGCGAACACCATATATTTT; CDR3aa: CASNPGQANTIYF; j_gene: TRBJ1-3; d_gene: TRBD1; v_gene: TRBV6-5; abundance: NA
CDR3nt: TGTGCCAGCAGCGTCCCTAGCGCACCCTCGACTGGGGAGCTGTTTTTT; CDR3aa: CASSVPSAPSTGELFF; j_gene: TRBJ2-2; d_gene: NA; v_gene: TRBV9; abundance: NA
CDR3nt: TGTGCCAGCAGTTACTCCTCCCTGGGGGCCTCTAACTATGGCTACACCTTC; CDR3aa: CASSYSSLGASNYGYTF; j_gene: TRBJ1-2; d_gene: NA; v_gene: TRBV6-2/TRBV6-3; abundance: NA
CDR3nt: TGTGCCAGCAGCCCCGGGGGGGGAGGAAAATCCTACGAGCAGTACTTC; CDR3aa: CASSPGGGGKSYEQYF; j_gene: TRBJ2-7; d_gene: TRBD2; v_gene: TRBV5-6; abundance: NA
CDR3nt: TGTGCCAGCAGCGTAGGAATCGCGGGAGACAATGAGCAGTTCTTC; CDR3aa: CASSVGIAGDNEQFF; j_gene: TRBJ2-1; d_gene: TRBD2; v_gene: TRBV9; abundance: NA
CDR3nt: TGTGCCAGCAGCCGAAGGAGGTCCCTCTCAACTAATGAAAAACTGTTTTTT; CDR3aa: CASSRRRSLSTNEKLFF; j_gene: TRBJ1-4; d_gene: NA; v_gene: TRBV2; abundance: NA
CDR3nt: TGTGCCAGCAGTAATCTCGCCTACAGGGCCGGGTCTGAAGCTTTCTTT; CDR3aa: CASSNLAYRAGSEAFF; j_gene: TRBJ1-1; d_gene: NA; v_gene: TRBV28; abundance: NA
CDR3nt: TGTGCCAGCAGCTCAGGACACTTTGGAAACACCATATATTTT; CDR3aa: CASSSGHFGNTIYF; j_gene: TRBJ1-3; d_gene: NA; v_gene: TRBV7-9; abundance: NA
CDR3nt: TGTGCCAGCAGCACTCATCTAGCGGGAGGGTACGGCGAGCAGTACTTC; CDR3aa: CASSTHLAGGYGEQYF; j_gene: TRBJ2-7; d_gene: TRBD2; v_gene: TRBV7-2; abundance: few
CDR3nt: TGTGCCAGCAGCCCCCCACCTACGTCGAACACCGGGGAGCTGTTTTTT; CDR3aa: CASSPPPTSNTGELFF; j_gene: TRBJ2-2; d_gene: NA; v_gene: TRBV7-2; abundance: NA
CDR3nt: TGTGCCAGCAGGGACAGGGGGGTAGAGACCCAGTACTTC; CDR3aa: CASRDRGVETQYF; j_gene: TRBJ2-5; d_gene: TRBD1; v_gene: TRBV12-3/TRBV12-4; abundance: NA
CDR3nt: TGTGCCAGCAGTTCGTCTACGGGGCGTTATGGCTACACCTTC; CDR3aa: CASSSSTGRYGYTF; j_gene: TRBJ1-2; d_gene: NA; v_gene: TRBV28; abundance: NA
CDR3nt: TGTGCCAGCAGTGGACAGGGGGCAAAAAAACTGTTTTTT; CDR3aa: CASSGQGAKKLFF; j_gene: TRBJ1-4; d_gene: TRBD1; v_gene: TRBV25-1; abundance: NA
CDR3nt: TGCGCCAGCAGCCAAGAGACTGGGGGGCGCGGGGCCCAGTACTTC; CDR3aa: CASSQETGGRGAQYF; j_gene: TRBJ2-5; d_gene: NA; v_gene: TRBV4-3; abundance: NA
CDR3nt: TGTGCCAGCAGTTGGGGGGAACCGATGGCATATACGCAGTATTTT; CDR3aa: CASSWGEPMAYTQYF; j_gene: TRBJ2-3; d_gene: NA; v_gene: TRBV2; abundance: NA
CDR3nt: TGTGCCAGCAGCCAAGATCTAGGGAAGCCCCAGCATTTT; CDR3aa: CASSQDLGKPQHF; j_gene: TRBJ1-5; d_gene: NA; v_gene: TRBV3-1/TRBV3-2; abundance: NA
CDR3nt: TGTGCCACCAGTGGGGCGGCTGGAGCGCCCACAGATACGCAGTATTTT; CDR3aa: CATSGAAGAPTDTQYF; j_gene: TRBJ2-3; d_gene: NA; v_gene: TRBV24-1; abundance: NA
CDR3nt: TGTGCCAGCAGCAAACAGGGTACTGAGCAGTTCTTC; CDR3aa: CASSKQGTEQFF; j_gene: TRBJ2-1; d_gene: NA; v_gene: TRBV2; abundance: few
CDR3nt: TGTGCCATCAGTGTTCAGGGCCCGGGGACTGAAGCTTTCTTT; CDR3aa: CAISVQGPGTEAFF; j_gene: TRBJ1-1; d_gene: NA; v_gene: TRBV10-3; abundance: NA
CDR3nt: TGTGCCAGCAGCCCCACCCCGGGGAGGGGAGCTGAAGCTTTCTTT; CDR3aa: CASSPTPGRGAEAFF; j_gene: TRBJ1-1; d_gene: NA; v_gene: TRBV14; abundance: NA
CDR3nt: TGCGCCAGCAGCACAGGGGTAGGGGACGGAGATGGCTACACCTTC; CDR3aa: CASSTGVGDGDGYTF; j_gene: TRBJ1-2; d_gene: TRBD1; v_gene: TRBV5-1; abundance: NA
CDR3nt: TGTGCCATCAGTGAAGGGCCTATGAATGGCTACACCTTC; CDR3aa: CAISEGPMNGYTF; j_gene: TRBJ1-2; d_gene: NA; v_gene: TRBV10-3; abundance: NA
CDR3nt: TGTGCCAGCAGCCCCTACAGCCAATCGTACTATGGCTACACCTTC; CDR3aa: CASSPYSQSYYGYTF; j_gene: TRBJ1-2; d_gene: NA; v_gene: TRBV3-1/TRBV3-2; abundance: NA
CDR3nt: TGTGCCAGCTCCCGGACAGGGTATCAGCCCCAGCATTTT; CDR3aa: CASSRTGYQPQHF; j_gene: TRBJ1-5; d_gene: TRBD1; v_gene: TRBV18; abundance: NA